This T cell receptor (beta chain) was obtained from a study of glioma-infiltrating T cells (dated by TCRdb to the mid-2010s). Regarding the complete study: The study sequenced TCR alpha- and beta-chain repertoires from glioma tissue, from non-neoplastic brain tissue and from matched peripheral blood mononuclear cells. To gauge divergence between tissue and blood T-cell populations, every tissue-infiltrating repertoire was compared against the peripheral blood repertoire from the same patient. Three low-grade glioma patients, fewer than 10 primary glioblastoma patients and three non-glioma patients contributing non-neoplastic brain tissue were included in the paired cohort.

TCR alpha and beta CDR3 regions were amplified with the iRepertoire nested amplicon-rescue multiplex PCR (arm-PCR) platform from RNA. The input for one-step reverse transcription and amplification was roughly 100-450 ng of either tissue mRNA or PBMC total RNA. Following bead purification, Illumina adapters were added by a secondary multiplex PCR, and the libraries were gel-purified between 200 and 400 bp. Internal 6-nucleotide barcodes were carried by the libraries and were used for demultiplexing. Libraries were sequenced on an Illumina MiSeq with 2x220 or 2x250 nucleotide paired-end reads. The original methods were these. Paired reads were merged with FLASH 1.2.11 and aligned to the GRCh37 human genome with BWA-MEM before extracting TRA and TRB reads. An IMGT-derived reference of cassette sequences and CDR3 motifs, with pseudogenes included, was used for V and J assignment. Reads were translated in three frames, and productive CDR3s were defined by a C…FGXG motif without stop codons. A clonotype was defined as a unique combination of a V-J cassette pair and a CDR3 amino acid sequence. Hamming distance filtering was applied to reads, with thresholds set by the sequence error rate of each sample in mapped regions. In-frame beta chains were kept once TCRdb had trimmed the public reads at Q25 with fastp and called clones with MiXCR. Each record represents a unique CDR3 protein, reported with the most common genes and DNA among its rows. TCRdb assigned the V and J calls; the authors' analysis was not used. The sample records over 100,000 distinct CDR3 sequences, less than 30% of which are singletons. Of the sample, about a third is held by the ten largest clones.

Study-wide findings and limitations: VJ-independent divergence between tissue and blood was lower than expected in non-neoplastic patients but higher than expected in all gliomas, particularly low-grade gliomas. Group comparisons rested on small numbers: three non-neoplastic, three low-grade glioma and 7 or 8 glioblastoma patients. Very few CDR3 sequences were found to be shared between tissue and blood, and this scarcity was attributed to high CDR3 diversity and limited sampling.

V ends up 5 bases short and J 3 bases short, with an unmatched junction base count of 25. The CDR3 contains 21 residues, cysteine and phenylalanine counted. The sequence is cut down to CDR3 DNA, 63 bases in frame from base 1. Reading the germline V gene gives CDR1 MNHNS and CDR2 SASEGT. This clonotype was found many times. Its antigen is unknown. No quality values exist for individual bases; no much larger clone is one base distant. This chain joins TRBV6-1 to TRBJ2-1, and 7 junctional nucleotides match TRBD1. This TCR came from a human donor with low-grade glioma or glioblastoma, undergoing nonglioma brain surgery, or in good health (not recorded which). Sequenced material: glioma tissue, nonneoplastic brain tissue, or PBMCs (not recorded which). The CDR3 protein: CASSYEETDRPILRDYNEQFF. In nucleotide form, the sequence is TGTGCCAGCAGTTATGAGGAGACGGACAGGCCCATCTTGAGGGACTACAATGAGCAGTTCTTC.